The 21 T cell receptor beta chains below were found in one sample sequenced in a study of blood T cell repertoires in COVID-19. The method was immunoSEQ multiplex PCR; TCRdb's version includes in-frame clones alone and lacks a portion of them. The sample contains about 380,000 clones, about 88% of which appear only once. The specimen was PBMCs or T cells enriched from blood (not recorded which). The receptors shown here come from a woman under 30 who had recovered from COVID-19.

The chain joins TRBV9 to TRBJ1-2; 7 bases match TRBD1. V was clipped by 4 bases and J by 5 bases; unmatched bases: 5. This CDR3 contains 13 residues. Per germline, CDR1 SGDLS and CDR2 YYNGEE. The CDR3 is CASSLAGGYGYTF. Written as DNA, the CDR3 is TGTGCCAGCAGCTTGGCAGGGGGGTATGGCTACACCTTC.

CDR3 loop: CASRWDSNYGYTF. DNA for the CDR3: TGTGCCAGCAGGTGGGACAGCAACTATGGCTACACCTTC. The chain couples TRBV28 to TRBJ1-2; 7 nucleotides agree with TRBD1. The CDR3 length is 13 residues. CDR1 and CDR2 from the germline V gene are MDHEN and SYDVKM. J lost 2 bases, V lost 6 bases, and 3 bases had no gene match.

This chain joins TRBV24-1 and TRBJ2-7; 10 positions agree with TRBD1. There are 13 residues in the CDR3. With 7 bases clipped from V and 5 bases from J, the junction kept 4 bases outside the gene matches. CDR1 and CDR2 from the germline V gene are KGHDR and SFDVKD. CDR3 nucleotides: TGTGCCACCAGGGGACAGGGGACTGACGAGCAGTACTTC. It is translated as CATRGQGTDEQYF.

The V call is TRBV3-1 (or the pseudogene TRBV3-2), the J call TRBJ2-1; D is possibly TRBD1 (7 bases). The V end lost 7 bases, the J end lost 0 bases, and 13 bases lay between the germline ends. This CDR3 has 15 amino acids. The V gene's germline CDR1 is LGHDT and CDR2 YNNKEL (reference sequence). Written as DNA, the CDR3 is TGTGCCAGCACCGCGGGACAGAGCTCCTACAATGAGCAGTTCTTC. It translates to CASTAGQSSYNEQFF.

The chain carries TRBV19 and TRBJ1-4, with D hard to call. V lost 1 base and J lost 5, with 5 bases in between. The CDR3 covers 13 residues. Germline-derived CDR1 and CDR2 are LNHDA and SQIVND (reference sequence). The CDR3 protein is CASSIGGNEKLFF. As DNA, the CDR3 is TGTGCCAGTAGTATAGGAGGAAATGAAAAACTGTTTTTT.

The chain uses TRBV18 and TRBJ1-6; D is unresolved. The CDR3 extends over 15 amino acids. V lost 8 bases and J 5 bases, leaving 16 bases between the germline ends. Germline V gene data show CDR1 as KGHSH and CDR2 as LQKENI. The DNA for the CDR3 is TGTGCCAGCACTTACGGAGCTCTTGATAATTCACCCCTCCACTTT. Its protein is CASTYGALDNSPLHF.

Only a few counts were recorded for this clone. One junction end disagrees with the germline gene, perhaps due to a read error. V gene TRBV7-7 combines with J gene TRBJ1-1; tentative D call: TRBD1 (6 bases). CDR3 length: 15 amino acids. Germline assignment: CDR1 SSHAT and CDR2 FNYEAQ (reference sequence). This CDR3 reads CASSLTQGRNTEAFF. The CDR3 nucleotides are TGTGCTAGCAGCTTAACACAGGGACGGAACACTGAAGCTTTCTTT.

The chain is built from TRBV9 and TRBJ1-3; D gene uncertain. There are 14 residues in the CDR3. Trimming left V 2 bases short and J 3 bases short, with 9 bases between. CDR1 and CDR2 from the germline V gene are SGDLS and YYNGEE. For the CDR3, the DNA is TGTGCCAGCAGCGTTTCGGGTAATGGAAACACCATATATTTT. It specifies CASSVSGNGNTIYF.

Here the CDR3 reads CASSQEGGTGTLSGGYTF. In DNA, the CDR3 is TGCGCCAGCAGCCAAGAGGGGGGGACAGGGACCCTTTCGGGTGGCTACACCTTC. The rearrangement links TRBV4-1 to TRBJ1-2; 9 bases agree with TRBD1. This CDR3 is 18 amino acids long. Germline V lookup: CDR1 MGHRA, CDR2 YSYEKL. With 0 bases clipped from V and 7 bases from J, the junction kept 15 bases outside the gene matches.

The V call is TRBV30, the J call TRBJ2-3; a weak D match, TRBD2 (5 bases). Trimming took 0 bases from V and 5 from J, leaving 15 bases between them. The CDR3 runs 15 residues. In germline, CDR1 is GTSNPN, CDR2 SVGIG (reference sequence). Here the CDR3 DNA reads TGTGCCTGGAGTGTAGGTAGCGTCAGACAAGATACGCAGTATTTT. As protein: CAWSVGSVRQDTQYF.

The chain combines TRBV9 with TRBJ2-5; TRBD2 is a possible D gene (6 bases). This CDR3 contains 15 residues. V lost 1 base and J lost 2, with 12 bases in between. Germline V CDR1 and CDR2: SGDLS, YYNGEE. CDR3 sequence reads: CASSVKAGTQETQYF. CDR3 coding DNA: TGTGCCAGCAGCGTAAAAGCGGGTACTCAAGAGACCCAGTACTTC. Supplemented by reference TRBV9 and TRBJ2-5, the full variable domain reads DSGVTQTPKHLITATGQRVTLRCSPRSGDLSVYWYQQSLDQGLQFLIQYYNGEERAKGNILERFSAQQFPDLHSELNLSSLELGDSALYFCASSVKAGTQETQYFGPGTRLLVL.

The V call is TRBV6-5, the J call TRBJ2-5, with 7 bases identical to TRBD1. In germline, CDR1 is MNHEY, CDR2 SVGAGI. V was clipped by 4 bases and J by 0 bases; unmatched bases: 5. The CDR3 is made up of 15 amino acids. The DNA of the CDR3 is TGTGCCAGCAGTTCAGAAGGGGGCTACCAAGAGACCCAGTACTTC. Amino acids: CASSSEGGYQETQYF.

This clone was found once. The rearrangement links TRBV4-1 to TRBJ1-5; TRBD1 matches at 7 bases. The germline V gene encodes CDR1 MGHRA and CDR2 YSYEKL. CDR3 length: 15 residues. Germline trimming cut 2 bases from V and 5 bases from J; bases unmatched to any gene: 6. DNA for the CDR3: TGCGCCAGCAGCCAAACAGGGGTAGGGGATCAGCCCCAGCATTTT. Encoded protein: CASSQTGVGDQPQHF.

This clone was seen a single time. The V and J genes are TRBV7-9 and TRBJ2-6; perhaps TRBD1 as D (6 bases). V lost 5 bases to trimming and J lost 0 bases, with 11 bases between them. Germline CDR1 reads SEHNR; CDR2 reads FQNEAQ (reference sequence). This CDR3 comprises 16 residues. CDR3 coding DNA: TGTGCCAGCAGCCCTAAGGGGGACTCTGGGGCCAACGTCCTGACTTTC. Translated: CASSPKGDSGANVLTF. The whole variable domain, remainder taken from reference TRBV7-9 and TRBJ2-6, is DTGVSQNPRHKITKRGQNVTFRCDPISEHNRLYWYRQTLGQGPEFLTYFQNEAQLEKSRLLSDRFSAERPKGSFSTLEIQRTEQGDSAMYLCASSPKGDSGANVLTFGAGSRLTVL.

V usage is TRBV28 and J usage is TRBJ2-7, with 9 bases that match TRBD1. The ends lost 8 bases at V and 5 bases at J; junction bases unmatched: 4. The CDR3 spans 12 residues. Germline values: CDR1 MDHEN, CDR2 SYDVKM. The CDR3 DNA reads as TGTGCCAGCCGGGACAGGGACCACGAGCAGTACTTC. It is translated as CASRDRDHEQYF. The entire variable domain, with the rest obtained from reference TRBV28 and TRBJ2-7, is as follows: DVKVTQSSRYLVKRTGEKVFLECVQDMDHENMFWYRQDPGLGLRLIYFSYDVKMKEKGDIPEGYSVSREKKERFSLILESASTNQTSMYLCASRDRDHEQYFGPGTRLTVT.

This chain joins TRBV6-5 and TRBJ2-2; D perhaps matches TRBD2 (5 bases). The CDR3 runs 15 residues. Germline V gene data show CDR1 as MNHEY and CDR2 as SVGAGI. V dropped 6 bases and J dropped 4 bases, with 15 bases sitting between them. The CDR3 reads CASRPLEGITGELFF. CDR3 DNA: TGTGCCAGCAGACCCTTAGAGGGTATCACCGGGGAGCTGTTTTTT.

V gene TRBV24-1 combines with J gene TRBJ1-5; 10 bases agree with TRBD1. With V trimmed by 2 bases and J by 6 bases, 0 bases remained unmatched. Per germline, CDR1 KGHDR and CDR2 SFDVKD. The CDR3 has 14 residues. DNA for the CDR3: TGTGCCACCAGTGATTGGGACAGGGGTCAGCCCCAGCATTTT. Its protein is CATSDWDRGQPQHF.

CDR3 DNA: TGCGCCAGCAGCCAGAACAGTCTTAGCAATCAGCCCCAGCATTTT. It specifies CASSQNSLSNQPQHF. This sequence joins TRBV4-1 and TRBJ1-5, with unresolved D. The V end was cut by 3 bases, the J end by 0 bases, with 9 bases between. The germline V gene encodes CDR1 MGHRA and CDR2 YSYEKL. This CDR3 region has 15 residues.

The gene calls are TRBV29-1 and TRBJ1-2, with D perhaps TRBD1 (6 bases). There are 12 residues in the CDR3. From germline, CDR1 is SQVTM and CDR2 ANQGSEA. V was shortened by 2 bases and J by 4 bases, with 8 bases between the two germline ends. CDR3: CSVEKQGYGYTF. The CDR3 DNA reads TGCAGCGTTGAAAAACAGGGCTATGGCTACACCTTC.

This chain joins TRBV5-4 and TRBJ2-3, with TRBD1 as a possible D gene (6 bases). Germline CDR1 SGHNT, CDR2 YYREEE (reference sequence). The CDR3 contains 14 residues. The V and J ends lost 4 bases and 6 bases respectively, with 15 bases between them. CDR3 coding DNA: TGTGCCAGCAGCGCAACAGGGTCGGGCGATACGCAGTATTTT. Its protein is CASSATGSGDTQYF.

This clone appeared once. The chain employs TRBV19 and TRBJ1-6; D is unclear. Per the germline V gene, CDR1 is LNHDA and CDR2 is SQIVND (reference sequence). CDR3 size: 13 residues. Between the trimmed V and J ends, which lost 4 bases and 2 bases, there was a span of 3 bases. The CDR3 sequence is CASSTAYNSPLHF. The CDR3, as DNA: TGTGCCAGTAGTACGGCCTATAATTCACCCCTCCACTTT.